Following are 7 T cell receptor beta chains from one sample sequenced in a study of cytomegalovirus exposure and HLA in healthy donors. Primers for the PCR totalled 60 Vbeta and 13 Jbeta. TCRdb keeps only in-frame clones here, not all; method: immunoSEQ multiplex PCR. This table has about 150,000 clones, 80% appearing once. The sample was PBMCs. The source is a woman aged 40 to 50 in good health and CMV-seronegative.

The sample holds a few counts of this clone. The rearrangement joins TRBV14 to TRBJ2-7, with D perhaps matching TRBD2 (6 bases). The germline V gene encodes CDR1 SGHDN and CDR2 FVKESK. The V and J ends lost 2 bases and 6 bases respectively, with 14 bases between them. The CDR3 sequence is 14 residues long. CDR3 protein: CASSQRGGPGEQYF. In DNA form, the CDR3 reads TGTGCCAGCAGCCAAAGAGGAGGGCCCGGCGAGCAGTACTTC.

The chain carries TRBV2 and TRBJ2-5, with TRBD1 identical over 9 bases. The junction had 9 bases not matched to a gene; V was cut back by 10 bases and J by 3 bases. The germline V gene has CDR1 SNHLY and CDR2 FYNNEI. CDR3 size: 14 residues. The chain's CDR3 is CAITGTGHEETQYF. CDR3 bases: TGTGCCATCACCGGGACAGGGCATGAAGAGACCCAGTACTTC. Looking up the rest from reference TRBV2 and TRBJ2-5 gives the full variable domain: EPEVTQTPSHQVTQMGQEVILRCVPISNHLYFYWYRQILGQKVEFLVSFYNNEISEKSEIFDDQFSVERPDGSNFTLKIRSTKLEDSAMYFCAITGTGHEETQYFGPGTRLLVL.

The chain recombines TRBV5-4 with TRBJ1-3, with a possible D match to TRBD1 (5 bases). In germline, CDR1 is SGHNT, CDR2 YYREEE (reference sequence). The V end lost 1 base, the J end lost 3 bases, and 8 bases lay between the germline ends. This CDR3 comprises 14 residues. DNA of the CDR3: TGTGCCAGCAGCTTGCAGGGTAGTGGAAACACCATATATTTT. This gives the protein CASSLQGSGNTIYF. Supplemented by reference TRBV5-4 and TRBJ1-3, the full variable domain reads ETGVTQSPTHLIKTRGQQVTLRCSSQSGHNTVSWYQQALGQGPQFIFQYYREEENGRGNFPPRFSGLQFPNYSSELNVNALELDDSALYLCASSLQGSGNTIYFGEGSWLTVV.

The V and J genes are TRBV6-4 and TRBJ1-5; 9 positions agree with TRBD1. Germline V gene data show CDR1 as MRHNA and CDR2 as SNTAGT. The CDR3 is 15 residues long. Trimming removed 2 bases from V and 6 bases from J; junction bases left unmatched: 5. This CDR3 reads CASSDGGQGCQPQHF. CDR3 in DNA: TGTGCCAGCAGTGACGGGGGACAGGGTTGTCAGCCCCAGCATTTT.

This clone was detected once. This sequence joins TRBV7-6 and TRBJ2-7, with D possibly being TRBD2 (6 bases). This CDR3 contains 15 residues. V was pared by 5 bases and J by 0 bases, with 14 bases between. The V gene's germline CDR1 is SGHVS and CDR2 FNYEAQ. The CDR3: CASSPIAVSSYEQYF. In DNA, the CDR3 is TGTGCCAGCAGCCCGATAGCGGTTAGCTCCTACGAGCAGTACTTC.

This chain joins TRBV19 and TRBJ2-2, with 10 bases that match TRBD1. Per the germline V gene, CDR1 is LNHDA and CDR2 is SQIVND (reference sequence). The junction had 6 bases not matched to a gene; V was cut back by 5 bases and J by 6 bases. The CDR3 spans 15 residues. Here the CDR3 reads CASSLGQGIPGELFF. The CDR3 DNA reads as TGTGCCAGTAGTCTGGGACAGGGGATCCCCGGGGAGCTGTTTTTT.

The V gene is TRBV6-5, the J gene TRBJ2-7, with D possibly TRBD1 on 7 matching bases. V lost 2 bases, J lost 2 bases, and 16 bases lay in between. The CDR3 extends over 16 amino acids. In germline, CDR1 is MNHEY, CDR2 SVGAGI. In DNA form, the CDR3 reads TGTGCCAGCAGTTACGGGGCGGGACAGCACCCCTACGAGCAGTACTTC. Translated: CASSYGAGQHPYEQYF.